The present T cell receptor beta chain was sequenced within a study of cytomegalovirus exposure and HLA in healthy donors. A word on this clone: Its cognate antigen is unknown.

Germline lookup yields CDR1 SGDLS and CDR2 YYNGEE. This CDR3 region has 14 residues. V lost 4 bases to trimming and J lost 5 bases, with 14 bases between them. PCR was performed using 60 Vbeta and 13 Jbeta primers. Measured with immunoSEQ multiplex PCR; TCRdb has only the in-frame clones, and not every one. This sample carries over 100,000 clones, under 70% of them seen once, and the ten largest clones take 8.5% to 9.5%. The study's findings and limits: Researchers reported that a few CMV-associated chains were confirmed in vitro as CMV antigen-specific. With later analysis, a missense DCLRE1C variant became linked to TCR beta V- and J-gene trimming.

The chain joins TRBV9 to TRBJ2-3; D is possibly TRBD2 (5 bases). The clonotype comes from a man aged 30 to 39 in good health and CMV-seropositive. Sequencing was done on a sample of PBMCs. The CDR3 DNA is TGTGCCAGCAGCCTCCCCGGTGAGGGAGATACGCAGTATTTT. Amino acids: CASSLPGEGDTQYF.